This TCR beta chain was documented in a study of HIV-infected patients and healthy controls. Study results and caveats: HIV+ repertoires were severely depleted of MAIT alpha-chain CDR3s, unlike healthy controls.

No cell fractionation was done, so the repertoire covers all unsorted peripheral blood T cells. This clonotype was seen many times. Its antigen is unknown. cDNA was made from 500 ng RNA using alpha and beta constant primers. Each of the alpha and beta chains got its own library through chain-specific third strand synthesis with indices. MiXCR, applied by TCRdb to the 5' RACE reads, yields one record per CDR3 protein. The sample holds roughly 9,800 distinct CDR3 sequences, roughly 8% seen once. Specimen: blood. This clonotype was sampled from an adult in good health.

The CDR3, as DNA: TGCGCCAGCAGCCAAATAAAACAGGGGAACAATCAGCCCCAGCATTTT. It is translated as CASSQIKQGNNQPQHF. V and J are TRBV4-1 and TRBJ1-5; the match to TRBD1 covers 7 bases. This CDR3 comprises 16 residues. CDR1 and CDR2 from the germline V gene are MGHRA and YSYEKL. V lost 2 bases to trimming and J lost 3 bases; unmatched junction nucleotides: 7.